These 18 T cell receptor beta chains were all obtained from the same sample, sequenced in a study of blood T cells in healthy people across ages. The authors ran a second PCR of 7 to 11 cycles using a sample-barcoded 5' primer and a J-beta primer mix. TCRdb fed the 5' RACE reads into MiXCR, producing one record per CDR3 protein. The sample carries a few hundred thousand distinct CDR3 sequences, 45% to 65% recorded once. The sample taken for sequencing was blood. Every receptor here comes from a man aged 55 to 69 in good health.

About this clonotype: Given a much more abundant clone one base away, this may be a read error. This chain uses TRBV29-1 with TRBJ2-6; D ambiguous. Germline V lookup: CDR1 SQVTM, CDR2 ANQGSEA. Trimming stripped 4 bases from V and 0 bases from J, with 10 bases between. The CDR3 is made up of 15 amino acids. DNA of the CDR3: TGCAGCGTTGCCGTGCCCAGCTCTGGGGCCAACGTCCTGACTTTC. This sequence encodes CSVAVPSSGANVLTF. Filled out from reference TRBV29-1 and TRBJ2-6, the complete variable domain reads SAVISQKPSRDICQRGTSLTIQCQVDSQVTMMFWYRQQPGQSLTLIATANQGSEATYESGFVIDKFPISRPNLTFSTLTVSNMSPEDSSIYLCSVAVPSSGANVLTFGAGSRLTVL.

This clonotype showed up just a few times. CDR3 protein: CASSQLQGAHEQYF. CDR3 nucleotides: TGTGCCAGCAGCCAACTCCAGGGGGCCCACGAGCAGTACTTC. The chain couples TRBV3-1 to TRBJ2-7, with 8 bases identical to TRBD1. CDR1 is LGHDT and CDR2 is YNNKEL in the germline V gene (reference sequence). The CDR3 length is 14 residues. V trimming: 2 bases; J trimming: 5 bases; junction bases outside the gene matches: 5.

This clonotype was detected once. The chain recombines TRBV12-3 or TRBV12-4 with TRBJ2-1, with D unclear. CDR3 size: 12 residues. V gave up 3 bases and J gave up 9 bases, with 9 bases separating them. The CDR3 protein is CASSFLGFEQFF. CDR3 DNA: TGTGCCAGCAGTTTCCTGGGGTTTGAGCAGTTCTTC.

This clonotype was seen more than once but under ten times. CDR3: CASRPTTGGYTF. CDR3 DNA: TGTGCCAGCAGACCGACAACGGGGGGCTACACCTTC. J is TRBJ1-2 and V is TRBV4-2; D is ambiguous. Trimming stripped 6 bases from V and 8 bases from J, with 13 bases between. This CDR3 is built from 12 residues. Germline loops: CDR1 LGHNA, CDR2 YNFKEQ.

The chain combines TRBV29-1 with TRBJ2-7; tentatively, D is TRBD1 (7 bases). V dropped 4 bases and J dropped 0 bases, with 16 bases sitting between them. The CDR3 is 15 residues long. The germline CDR1 and CDR2 sequences are SQVTM and ANQGSEA. This chain's CDR3 is CSVVRQGGSSYEQYF. The CDR3, as DNA: TGCAGCGTTGTCCGGCAGGGGGGTTCCTCCTACGAGCAGTACTTC.

V gene TRBV29-1 combines with J gene TRBJ2-1, with 10 positions matching TRBD1. V trimming: 4 bases; J trimming: 4 bases; junction bases outside the gene matches: 4. Looked up from germline, CDR1 is SQVTM and CDR2 is ANQGSEA. CDR3 size: 14 residues. The CDR3 loop reads CSVVRTGGYNEQFF. The CDR3 nucleotides read TGCAGCGTTGTCAGGACAGGGGGTTACAATGAGCAGTTCTTC.

The sample holds many counts of this clonotype. The chain is built from TRBV27 and TRBJ2-1, with TRBD2 matching over 13 bases. CDR1 is MNHEY, CDR2 SMNVEV, per germline (reference sequence). J was trimmed by 8 bases and V by 7 bases; bases with no gene match: 2. The CDR3 has 13 residues. The CDR3 coding sequence is TGTGCCAGCACAACTAGCGGGAGGGATGAGCAGTTCTTC. Its translation: CASTTSGRDEQFF.

In this sample, this clonotype turned up a few times. The rearrangement uses TRBV7-9 and TRBJ2-7; 9 bases are shared with TRBD1. The CDR3 is 15 residues long. With 3 bases clipped from V and 7 bases from J, the junction kept 10 bases outside the gene matches. Germline V gives CDR1 SEHNR, CDR2 FQNEAQ (reference sequence). The CDR3 sequence: CASSFGTGHFVEQYF. The CDR3 nucleotides read TGTGCCAGCAGCTTTGGGACAGGGCACTTCGTGGAGCAGTACTTC.

This chain uses TRBV30 with TRBJ1-6; 9 bases line up with TRBD1. Germline CDR1 is GTSNPN and CDR2 is SVGIG (reference sequence). V was clipped by 5 bases and J by 7 bases; unmatched bases: 3. The CDR3 extends over 13 amino acids. The CDR3 region is CAWGGQGNSPLHF. Written as DNA, the CDR3 is TGTGCCTGGGGCGGACAGGGGAATTCACCCCTCCACTTT.

V is TRBV30 and J is TRBJ2-7; 7 bases map to TRBD2. The CDR3 spans 14 residues. Germline V gene lookup returns CDR1 GTSNPN and CDR2 SVGIG (reference sequence). J was trimmed by 2 bases and V by 6 bases; bases with no gene match: 10. CDR3 region: CACWTWGGTYEQYF. CDR3 nucleotide sequence: TGTGCCTGCTGGACATGGGGGGGAACCTACGAGCAGTACTTC.

V usage is TRBV6-5 and J usage is TRBJ2-5; 7 positions agree with TRBD1. Looked up from germline, CDR1 is MNHEY and CDR2 is SVGAGI. This CDR3 has 16 residues. The V gene end was trimmed by 5 bases and the J gene end by 3 bases; junction bases not matched to a gene: 12. The CDR3 nucleotides read TGTGCCAGCAGTCACCGTGGGTCAGGGGGAAAAGAGACCCAGTACTTC. This translates into CASSHRGSGGKETQYF.

A few counts support this clonotype. The chain uses TRBV20-1 and TRBJ2-3, with TRBD2 matching 10 bases. This CDR3 spans 16 amino acids. The V and J ends lost 4 bases and 6 bases, in that order; junction bases with no gene match: 13. Germline CDR1 is DFQATT and CDR2 is SNEGSKA (reference sequence). In DNA form, the CDR3 reads TGCAGTGCTATACCCCTAAGCGGGAGGGCAGGGGATACGCAGTATTTT. Amino acid sequence: CSAIPLSGRAGDTQYF.

The chain is built from TRBV3-1 and TRBJ2-7, with 9 bases identical to TRBD1. The trim removed 0 bases at V and 2 bases at J, leaving 8 bases unmatched. The CDR3 extends over 17 amino acids. CDR1 LGHDT and CDR2 YNNKEL come from the germline V gene (reference sequence). The CDR3: CASSQDLAGQGTYEQYF. The CDR3 DNA reads TGTGCCAGCAGCCAAGATCTCGCGGGACAGGGTACCTACGAGCAGTACTTC.

This clonotype was counted between two and nine times. The rearrangement links TRBV5-5 to TRBJ2-5; a possible D gene is TRBD2 (6 bases). V lost 4 bases and J 1 base, leaving 14 bases between the germline ends. The CDR3 consists of 15 residues. Germline V CDR1 and CDR2: SGHKS, YYEKEE (reference sequence). In DNA form, the CDR3 reads TGTGCCAGCAGCCTGGGCGTGGGGGGCCAAGAGACCCAGTACTTC. Translation: CASSLGVGGQETQYF.

The chain carries TRBV20-1 and TRBJ1-2; 10 bases line up with TRBD1. This CDR3 comprises 14 residues. Germline CDR1 reads DFQATT; CDR2 reads SNEGSKA (reference sequence). Trimming at V came to 3 bases and at J to 4 bases, leaving 5 bases not matched to a gene. The chain's CDR3 is CSASKGQGSYGYTF. For the CDR3, the DNA is TGCAGTGCTAGTAAGGGACAGGGGAGCTATGGCTACACCTTC.

In its sample, this clonotype was seen a few times. V usage is TRBV5-4 and J usage is TRBJ2-5; TRBD2 agrees at 12 bases. This CDR3 is built from 17 residues. V shed 3 bases, J shed 4 bases, and the junction held 10 bases outside the gene matches. The germline V gene has CDR1 SGHNT and CDR2 YYREEE (reference sequence). Here the CDR3 reads CASSSDGLAGGRETQYF. As DNA, the CDR3 is TGTGCCAGCAGCTCGGACGGGCTAGCGGGGGGGAGAGAGACCCAGTACTTC.

About this clonotype itself: A much larger clone differs from this one at a single base, so this may be a read error. The chain couples TRBV7-2 to TRBJ2-1; D is perhaps TRBD1 (6 bases). This CDR3 has 13 amino acids. CDR1 and CDR2 (germline): SGHTA, FQGNSA. CDR3 in amino acids: CAGSLYRVGEQFF. The CDR3 DNA reads as TGTGCCGGCAGCTTGTACAGGGTGGGTGAGCAGTTCTTC.

With respect to this clonotype: The junction does not match germline at one end; this may be a read error. For the CDR3, the DNA is TGCGGTGCTCCGAAGTCGCAGGGGAACGAGCAGTACTTC. Amino acids: CGAPKSQGNEQYF. The gene calls are TRBV20-1 and TRBJ2-7; a weak D match, TRBD1 (6 bases). Per the germline V gene, CDR1 is DFQATT and CDR2 is SNEGSKA (reference sequence). CDR3 length: 13 residues.